Below, one T cell receptor beta chain is given with its context. The antigen is unknown. These data are taken from a study of beta chain features in type 1 diabetes. TCRB transcripts that were expressed got sequenced, as all of the isolated RNA had been reverse transcribed. Clones were sequenced by immunoSEQ multiplex PCR, and TCRdb holds only the in-frame ones, with some missing. The profile shows approximately 600,000 clones, around 12% of them singletons. The CDR3 is 16 amino acids. V trimming: 5 bases; J trimming: 0 bases; junction bases outside the gene matches: 7. From germline, CDR1 is LNHDA and CDR2 SQIVND (reference sequence). Populations obtained by sorting all exceeded 95% purity. General study results and limits: Moderately but significantly shorter TCRB CDR3s were found in Type 1 diabetes patients in all four CD4+ subsets. Whether TCRB rearrangement is influenced by HLA type was left unresolved in this analysis.

The source of this sequence is a man aged 25 to 45 with type 1 diabetes. Sequenced material: naive CD4+ T cells from blood. The chain employs TRBV19 and TRBJ2-7, with 10 positions matching TRBD1. The CDR3 sequence: CASSPRTGGDSYEQYF. Written as DNA, the CDR3 is TGTGCCAGTAGTCCCCGGACAGGGGGAGACTCCTACGAGCAGTACTTC.